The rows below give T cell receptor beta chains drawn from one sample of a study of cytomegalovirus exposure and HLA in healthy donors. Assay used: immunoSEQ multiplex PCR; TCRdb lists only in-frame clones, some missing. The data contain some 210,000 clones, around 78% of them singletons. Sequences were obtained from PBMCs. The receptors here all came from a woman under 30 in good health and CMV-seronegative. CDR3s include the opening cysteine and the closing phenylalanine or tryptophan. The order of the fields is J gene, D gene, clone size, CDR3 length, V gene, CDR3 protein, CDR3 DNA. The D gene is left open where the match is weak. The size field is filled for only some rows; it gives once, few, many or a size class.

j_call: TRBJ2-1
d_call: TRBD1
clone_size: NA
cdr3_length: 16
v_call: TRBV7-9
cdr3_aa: CASSLARDRRINEQFF
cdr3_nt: TGTGCCAGCAGCTTAGCCCGGGACAGGAGGATAAATGAGCAGTTCTTC

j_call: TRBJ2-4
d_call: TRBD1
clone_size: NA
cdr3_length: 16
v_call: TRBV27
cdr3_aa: CASSIRQGDGKNIQYF
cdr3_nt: TGTGCCAGCAGTATACGACAGGGGGATGGCAAAAACATTCAGTACTTC

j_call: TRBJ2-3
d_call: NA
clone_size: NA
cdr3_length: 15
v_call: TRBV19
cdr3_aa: CASSPGTYRTDTQYF
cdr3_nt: TGTGCCAGTAGTCCCGGGACATATCGCACAGATACGCAGTATTTT

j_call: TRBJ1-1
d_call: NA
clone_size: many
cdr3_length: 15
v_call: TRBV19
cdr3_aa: CASSIGAYRNTEAFF
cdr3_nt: TGTGCCAGTAGTATAGGGGCGTACAGGAACACTGAAGCTTTCTTT

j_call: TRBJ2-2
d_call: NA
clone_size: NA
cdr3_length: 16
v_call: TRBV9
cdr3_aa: CASSVDGLQGTGELFF
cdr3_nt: TGTGCCAGCAGCGTAGATGGGCTTCAAGGGACCGGGGAGCTGTTTTTT

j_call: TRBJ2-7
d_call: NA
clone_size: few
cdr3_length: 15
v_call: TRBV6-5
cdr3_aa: CASSYSNDRTYEQYF
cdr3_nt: TGTGCCAGCAGTTACTCGAATGACCGAACCTACGAGCAGTACTTC

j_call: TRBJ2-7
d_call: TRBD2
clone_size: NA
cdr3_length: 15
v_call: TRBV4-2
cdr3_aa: CASSPVSGSRNEQYF
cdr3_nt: TGTGCCAGCAGCCCCGTGAGCGGGAGTAGGAACGAGCAGTACTTC

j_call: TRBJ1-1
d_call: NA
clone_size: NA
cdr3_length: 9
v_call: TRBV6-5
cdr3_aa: CASSCEAFF
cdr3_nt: TGTGCCAGCAGTTGTGAAGCTTTCTTT

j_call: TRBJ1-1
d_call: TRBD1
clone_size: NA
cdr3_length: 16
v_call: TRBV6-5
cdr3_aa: CASSSIYRGTNTEAFF
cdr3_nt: TGTGCCAGCAGTTCAATATACAGGGGAACGAACACTGAAGCTTTCTTT

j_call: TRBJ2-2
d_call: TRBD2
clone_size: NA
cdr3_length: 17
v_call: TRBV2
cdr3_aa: CASRGGLAGGNTGELFF
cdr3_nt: TGTGCCAGCAGGGGGGGACTAGCGGGAGGGAACACCGGGGAGCTGTTTTTT

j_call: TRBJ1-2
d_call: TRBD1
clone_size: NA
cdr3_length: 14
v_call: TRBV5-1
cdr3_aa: CASSPLTGGFGYTF
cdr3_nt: TGCGCCAGCAGCCCCCTGACAGGGGGATTTGGCTACACCTTC

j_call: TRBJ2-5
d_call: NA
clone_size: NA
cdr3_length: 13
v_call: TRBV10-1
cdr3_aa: CASSDTGQGTQYF
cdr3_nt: TGCGCCAGCAGTGATACGGGGCAGGGGACCCAGTACTTC

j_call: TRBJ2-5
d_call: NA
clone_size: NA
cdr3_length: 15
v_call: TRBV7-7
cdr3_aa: CASSLAGARDETQYF
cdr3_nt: TGTGCCAGCAGCTTAGCAGGGGCCCGTGACGAGACCCAGTACTTC

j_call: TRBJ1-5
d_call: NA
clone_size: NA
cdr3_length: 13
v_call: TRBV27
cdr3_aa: CASSAFRGQPQHF
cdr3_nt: TGTGCCAGCAGTGCGTTCAGGGGTCAGCCCCAGCATTTT

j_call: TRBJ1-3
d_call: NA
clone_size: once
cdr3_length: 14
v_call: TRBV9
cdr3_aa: CASNQQGGGNTIYF
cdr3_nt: TGTGCCAGCAATCAACAGGGAGGGGGAAACACCATATATTTT

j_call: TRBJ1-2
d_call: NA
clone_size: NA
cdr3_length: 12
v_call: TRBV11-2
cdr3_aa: CASSDRTYGYTF
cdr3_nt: TGTGCCAGCAGCGATCGGACCTATGGCTACACCTTC

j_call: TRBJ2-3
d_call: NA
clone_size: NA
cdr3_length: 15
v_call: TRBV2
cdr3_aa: CASSDQEKSTDTQYF
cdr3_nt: TGTGCCAGCAGTGACCAGGAAAAAAGCACAGATACGCAGTATTTT

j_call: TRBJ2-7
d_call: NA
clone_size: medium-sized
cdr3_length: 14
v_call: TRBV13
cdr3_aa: CASSLGRQMYEQYF
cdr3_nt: TGTGCCAGCAGCTTAGGCAGGCAGATGTACGAGCAGTACTTC

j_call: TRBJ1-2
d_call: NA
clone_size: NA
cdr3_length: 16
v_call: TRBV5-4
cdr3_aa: CASRGLGDIGGYGYTF
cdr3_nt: TGTGCCAGCAGGGGTTTGGGGGATATTGGGGGCTATGGCTACACCTTC

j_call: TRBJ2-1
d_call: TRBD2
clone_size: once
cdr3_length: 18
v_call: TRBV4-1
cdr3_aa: CASSRTVSSGGAYNEQFF
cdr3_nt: TGCGCCAGCAGCCGAACCGTTAGTAGCGGGGGGGCCTACAATGAGCAGTTCTTC

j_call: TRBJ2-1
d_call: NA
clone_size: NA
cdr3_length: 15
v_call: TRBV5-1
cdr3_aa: CASSLEVAIPPEQFF
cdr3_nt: TGCGCCAGCAGCTTGGAGGTAGCAATTCCCCCGGAGCAGTTCTTC

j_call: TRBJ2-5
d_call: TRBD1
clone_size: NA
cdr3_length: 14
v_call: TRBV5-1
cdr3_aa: CASSLDRGQETQYF
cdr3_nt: TGCGCCAGCAGCTTGGACAGGGGCCAAGAGACCCAGTACTTC

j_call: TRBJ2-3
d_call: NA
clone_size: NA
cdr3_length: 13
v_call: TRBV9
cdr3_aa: CASSVEGPDTQYF
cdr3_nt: TGTGCCAGCAGCGTAGAGGGGCCAGATACGCAGTATTTT

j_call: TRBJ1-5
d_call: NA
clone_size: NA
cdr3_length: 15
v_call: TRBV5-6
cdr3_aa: CASSLGRYSNQPQHF
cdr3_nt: TGTGCCAGCAGCTTAGGAAGATATAGCAATCAGCCCCAGCATTTT

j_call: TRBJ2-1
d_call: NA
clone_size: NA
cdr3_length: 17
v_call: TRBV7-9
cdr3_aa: CASSLAGLEVPYNEQFF
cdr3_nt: TGTGCCAGCAGCTTAGCAGGGCTGGAGGTCCCTTACAATGAGCAGTTCTTC

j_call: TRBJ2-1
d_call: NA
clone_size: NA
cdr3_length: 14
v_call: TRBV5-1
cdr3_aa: CASSSGQIYNEQFF
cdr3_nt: TGCGCCAGCAGCTCCGGACAGATCTACAATGAGCAGTTCTTC

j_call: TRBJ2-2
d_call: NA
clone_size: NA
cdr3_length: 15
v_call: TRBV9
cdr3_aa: CASSVDPLNTGELFF
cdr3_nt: TGTGCCAGCAGCGTAGATCCCCTCAACACCGGGGAGCTGTTTTTT

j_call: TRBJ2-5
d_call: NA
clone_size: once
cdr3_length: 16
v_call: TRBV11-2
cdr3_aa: CASTSLWTGEGETQYF
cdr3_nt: TGTGCCAGCACCTCACTCTGGACGGGAGAAGGCGAGACCCAGTACTTC

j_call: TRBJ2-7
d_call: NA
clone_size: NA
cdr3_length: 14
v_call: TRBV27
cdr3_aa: CASSLFRSLGEQYF
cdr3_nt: TGTGCCAGCAGTTTATTCCGTAGTTTGGGCGAGCAGTACTTC

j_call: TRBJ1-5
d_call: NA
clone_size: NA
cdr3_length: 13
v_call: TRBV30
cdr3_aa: CAWSVIRRQPQHF
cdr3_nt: TGTGCCTGGAGTGTAATCCGACGGCAGCCCCAGCATTTT

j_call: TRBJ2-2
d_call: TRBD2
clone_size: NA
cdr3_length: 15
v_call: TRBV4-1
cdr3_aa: CASTQRTSGTGELFF
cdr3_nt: TGCGCCAGCACCCAAAGAACTAGCGGGACCGGGGAGCTGTTTTTT

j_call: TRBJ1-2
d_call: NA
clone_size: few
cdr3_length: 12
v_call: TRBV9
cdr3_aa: CASSASSVGYTF
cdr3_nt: TGTGCCAGCAGCGCCAGTTCCGTTGGCTACACCTTC

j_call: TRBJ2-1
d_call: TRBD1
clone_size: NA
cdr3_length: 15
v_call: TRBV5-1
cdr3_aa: CASSRTGGPYNEQFF
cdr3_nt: TGCGCCAGCAGCCGGACAGGGGGCCCCTACAATGAGCAGTTCTTC

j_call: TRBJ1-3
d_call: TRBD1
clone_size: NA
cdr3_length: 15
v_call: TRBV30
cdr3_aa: CAWRNPRQGGNTIYF
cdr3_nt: TGTGCCTGGAGGAACCCGAGACAGGGGGGAAACACCATATATTTT

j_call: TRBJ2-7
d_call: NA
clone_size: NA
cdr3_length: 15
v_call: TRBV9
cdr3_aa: CASSVRSGITDEQYF
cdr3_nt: TGTGCCAGCAGCGTACGTAGCGGAATTACCGACGAGCAGTACTTC

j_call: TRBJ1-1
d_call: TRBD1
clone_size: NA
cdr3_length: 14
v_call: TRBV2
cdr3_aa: CARTGQGLNTEAFF
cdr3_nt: TGTGCCAGGACCGGACAGGGTTTGAACACTGAAGCTTTCTTT

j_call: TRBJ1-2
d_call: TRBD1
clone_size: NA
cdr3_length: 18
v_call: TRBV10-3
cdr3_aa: CAISEGGTGRAGVDGYTF
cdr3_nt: TGTGCCATCAGTGAGGGGGGGACAGGGAGAGCGGGAGTTGATGGCTACACCTTC

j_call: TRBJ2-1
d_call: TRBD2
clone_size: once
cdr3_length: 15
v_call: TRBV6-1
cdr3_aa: CASSGASGRAGEQFF
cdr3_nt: TGTGCCAGCAGTGGGGCTAGCGGGAGGGCCGGGGAGCAGTTCTTC

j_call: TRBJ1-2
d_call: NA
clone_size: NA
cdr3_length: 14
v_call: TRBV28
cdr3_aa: CASSIIQGTYGYTF
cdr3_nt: TGTGCCAGCAGCATCATCCAGGGTACCTATGGCTACACCTTC

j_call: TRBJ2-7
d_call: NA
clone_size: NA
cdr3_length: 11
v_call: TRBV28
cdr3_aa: CASKSLTEQYF
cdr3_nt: TGTGCCAGCAAATCCTTAACCGAGCAGTACTTC

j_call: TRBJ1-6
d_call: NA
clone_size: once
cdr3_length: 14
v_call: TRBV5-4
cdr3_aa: CASSLTGGNSPLHF
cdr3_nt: TGTGCCAGCAGCTTAACAGGTGGTAATTCACCCCTCCACTTT

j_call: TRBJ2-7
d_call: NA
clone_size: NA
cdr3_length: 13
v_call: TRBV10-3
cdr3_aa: CAINAGGSGEQYF
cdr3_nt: TGTGCCATCAACGCTGGGGGCTCCGGCGAGCAGTACTTC

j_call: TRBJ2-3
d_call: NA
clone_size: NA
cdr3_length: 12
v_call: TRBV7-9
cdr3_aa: CASSPGEATQYF
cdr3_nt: TGTGCCAGCAGCCCCGGGGAGGCTACGCAGTATTTT

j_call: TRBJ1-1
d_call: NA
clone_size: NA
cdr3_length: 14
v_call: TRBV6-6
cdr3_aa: CASTPGPGRTEAFF
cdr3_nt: TGTGCCAGCACCCCCGGGCCCGGGCGCACTGAAGCTTTCTTT

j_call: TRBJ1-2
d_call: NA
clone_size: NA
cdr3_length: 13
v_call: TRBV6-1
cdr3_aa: CASSGRQGEGYTF
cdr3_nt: TGTGCCAGCAGTGGTCGTCAGGGAGAGGGCTACACCTTC

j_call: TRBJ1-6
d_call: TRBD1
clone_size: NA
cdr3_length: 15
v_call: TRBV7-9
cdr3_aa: CASSSQGALFSPLHF
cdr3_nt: TGTGCCAGCAGCTCCCAGGGGGCCCTATTTTCACCCCTCCACTTT